Below are 14 T cell receptor beta chains sequenced from a single sample in a study of blood T cell repertoires in COVID-19. The method was immunoSEQ multiplex PCR; TCRdb's version includes in-frame clones alone and lacks a portion of them. The table lists a few hundred thousand clones, about 90% of them singletons. The sample taken for sequencing was PBMCs or T cells enriched from blood (not recorded which). Source of these receptors: a woman aged 18 to 35 with acute COVID-19.

This chain connects TRBV24-1 to TRBJ2-2; TRBD1 matches at 8 bases. Germline V gene data show CDR1 as KGHDR and CDR2 as SFDVKD. CDR3 length equals 13 residues. J gave up 7 bases and V 10 bases, and 7 bases lay outside the gene matches. The CDR3 is CATQGAIVGELFF. In DNA form, the CDR3 reads TGTGCCACTCAGGGGGCGATAGTCGGGGAGCTGTTTTTT.

The chain couples TRBV29-1 to TRBJ2-1; the match to TRBD2 covers 11 bases. The CDR3 spans 15 residues. The V and J ends lost 6 bases and 7 bases, in that order; junction bases with no gene match: 11. The germline CDR1 and CDR2 sequences are SQVTM and ANQGSEA. The CDR3 sequence is CSVLAGDPVGNEQFF. The CDR3 coding sequence is TGCAGCGTACTAGCGGGAGACCCCGTGGGGAATGAGCAGTTCTTC.

This clone was counted between two and nine times. This rearrangement joins TRBV10-3 to TRBJ2-2; TRBD1 agrees at 10 bases. The CDR3 is 16 amino acids. Germline V gene lookup returns CDR1 ENHRY and CDR2 SYGVKD. Trimming at V came to 4 bases and at J to 4 bases, leaving 6 bases not matched to a gene. CDR3 sequence (DNA): TGTGCCATCAGTGGGCGACAGGGGGCAGGCACCGGGGAGCTGTTTTTT. Translating it yields CAISGRQGAGTGELFF.

The V and J genes are TRBV2 and TRBJ2-1, with no clear D. The CDR3 has 12 amino acids. Germline lookup yields CDR1 SNHLY and CDR2 FYNNEI. The ends were cut back, 4 bases at V and 10 bases at J, with 11 bases in the middle. The CDR3 sequence: CASSVPPREQFF. The CDR3 bases are TGTGCCAGCAGTGTCCCACCCCGGGAGCAGTTCTTC.

This chain joins TRBV29-1 and TRBJ2-7, with 8 bases identical to TRBD2. The CDR3 is 14 residues long. Per the germline V gene, CDR1 is SQVTM and CDR2 is ANQGSEA. Trimming cost V 6 bases and J 0 bases; bases outside gene matches: 7. CDR3 DNA sequence: TGCAGCGTCGGTAGCGGGGCCAGCTCCTACGAGCAGTACTTC. Translating gives CSVGSGASSYEQYF.

This CDR3 reads CASNSGSYNEQFF. The CDR3 nucleotides read TGCGCCAGTAATAGCGGTTCCTACAATGAGCAGTTCTTC. The chain uses TRBV4-1 and TRBJ2-1, with D possibly being TRBD2 (6 bases). CDR3 length: 13 amino acids. Germline V gene lookup returns CDR1 MGHRA and CDR2 YSYEKL. V lost 9 bases and J lost 1, with 10 bases in between.

The chain is built from TRBV6-5 and TRBJ2-2, with 9 nucleotides matching TRBD1. CDR3 length equals 15 residues. Germline CDR1 is MNHEY and CDR2 is SVGAGI. The V and J ends lost 2 bases and 5 bases, in that order; junction bases with no gene match: 3. The CDR3 nucleotides read TGTGCCAGCAGTTACGACAGGGGGTTAACCGGGGAGCTGTTTTTT. This gives the protein CASSYDRGLTGELFF.

The chain employs TRBV4-1 and TRBJ1-5; D is possibly TRBD1 (5 bases). V dropped 3 bases and J dropped 1 base, with 10 bases sitting between them. The CDR3 extends over 15 amino acids. Germline CDR1 reads MGHRA; CDR2 reads YSYEKL. In nucleotides, the CDR3 is TGCGCCAGCAGCCACGACAGTTGGAGCAATCAGCCCCAGCATTTT. It specifies CASSHDSWSNQPQHF.

The J gene is TRBJ2-1, the V gene TRBV5-6; 9 positions agree with TRBD2. CDR1 is SGHDT and CDR2 is YYEEEE in the germline V gene. With V trimmed by 0 bases and J by 7 bases, 11 bases remained unmatched. CDR3 length equals 17 residues. The CDR3 here is CASSLGTSGPLGNEQFF. CDR3 sequence (DNA): TGTGCCAGCAGCTTGGGAACTAGCGGGCCCCTGGGGAATGAGCAGTTCTTC.

The CDR3 nucleotides read TGTGCCAGCAGTTACTCTCGGGAGAGCGGCTACACCTTC. It is translated as CASSYSRESGYTF. The genes are TRBV6-2 or TRBV6-3 and TRBJ1-2; D is undetermined. V was clipped by 0 bases and J by 8 bases, with 10 bases between them. This CDR3 comprises 13 residues. Germline-derived CDR1 and CDR2 are MNHEY and SVGEGT.

The chain couples TRBV27 to TRBJ2-7; 8 bases fit TRBD1. Germline lookup yields CDR1 MNHEY and CDR2 SMNVEV (reference sequence). The CDR3 contains 14 residues. V shed 8 bases, J shed 4 bases, and the junction held 10 bases outside the gene matches. The CDR3 nucleotides are TGTGCCAGCCACCGGACAGGGAGTTTTTACGAGCAGTACTTC. This encodes CASHRTGSFYEQYF.

This rearrangement joins TRBV5-1 to TRBJ2-7; the match to TRBD1 covers 9 bases. CDR1 and CDR2 from the germline V gene are SGHRS and YFSETQ. This CDR3 is 14 amino acids long. The ends lost 3 bases at V and 5 bases at J; junction bases unmatched: 6. CDR3 amino acids: CASSSGQGGHEQYF. The CDR3 coding sequence is TGCGCCAGCAGCTCGGGACAGGGAGGGCACGAGCAGTACTTC.

The chain links TRBV3-1 (or the pseudogene TRBV3-2) to TRBJ2-1, with 14 bases lining up with TRBD2. The CDR3 runs to 20 residues. J lost 0 bases, V lost 0 bases, and 7 bases had no gene match. From germline, CDR1 is LGHDT and CDR2 YNNKEL (reference sequence). This chain's CDR3 is CASSQDPRGTSGSSYNEQFF. DNA of the CDR3: TGTGCCAGCAGCCAAGACCCCCGCGGGACTAGCGGGAGCTCCTACAATGAGCAGTTCTTC.

This sequence joins TRBV19 and TRBJ2-7; 12 bases align to TRBD2. The junction had 3 bases not matched to a gene; V was cut back by 6 bases and J by 3 bases. The CDR3 length is 14 residues. Germline values: CDR1 LNHDA, CDR2 SQIVND (reference sequence). DNA of the CDR3: TGTGCCAGTAGCCGGACTAGCGGGAACTACGAGCAGTACTTC. Translating it yields CASSRTSGNYEQYF.